The T cell receptor beta chain under discussion was sequenced for a study of cytomegalovirus exposure and HLA in healthy donors. Study-wide points: Three of the chains that were CMV-associated were confirmed in vitro to be specific for CMV antigens. It was reported in a later analysis that an Asian-associated ancestry cluster showed fewer N-insertions than the roughly 660-donor mean. Accurate prediction of most subjects' HLA-A and HLA-B alleles from TCR beta sequences was reported.

A remark on this clone: As yet, its antigen is unknown.

PCR employed 60 Vbeta and 13 Jbeta primers. Original processing methods: The count from a later analysis was some 83 million unique TCR beta chains, approximately 9.9 million of them shared. Profiled with immunoSEQ multiplex PCR; TCRdb holds only in-frame clones, not every one. V, J and clone size were drawn from that table, and D and trimming were deduced from the DNA. This sample has over 150,000 clones; 75% to 90% occur once, and the top ten carry 1.6%. The CDR3 runs 10 residues. J gave up 10 bases and V 7 bases, and 4 bases lay outside the gene matches. Germline CDR1 SQVTM, CDR2 ANQGSEA. The sample comprised PBMCs. The chain couples TRBV29-1 to TRBJ2-1; 7 positions match TRBD1. This clonotype originated in a man between 45 and 60 years old in good health and CMV-seronegative. The CDR3: CSGGQREQFF. CDR3 sequence (DNA): TGCAGCGGGGGACAGAGGGAGCAGTTCTTC.